This is a list of T cell receptor beta chains from one sample in a study of early T cells in non-severe SARS-CoV-2 infection. Using its own MiXCR run on the 5' RACE reads, TCRdb lists one record per CDR3 protein. The sample includes under 60,000 distinct CDR3 sequences, roughly 13% of them seen just once. The sample comprised whole blood. The source of these receptors is an adult who was a healthcare worker with PCR-confirmed SARS-CoV-2 infection or an uninfected control (not recorded which). CDR3s include the opening cysteine and the closing phenylalanine or tryptophan. A D gene is named only where the DNA matches it firmly. Clone sizes are given selectively: once, few, many, or a class where the clone is expanded.

>TRBJ2-7|many|TRBV20-1|NA
CSASGYRTYEQYF
TGCAGTGCTAGCGGCTACAGGACCTACGAGCAGTACTTC
>TRBJ2-4|many|TRBV10-3|NA
CAISDTGAKNIQYF
TGTGCCATCAGTGACACAGGCGCCAAAAACATTCAGTACTTC
>TRBJ2-1|NA|TRBV12-3/TRBV12-4|NA
CASSLRRATRNNEQFF
TGTGCCAGCAGTTTAAGGAGGGCAACCCGCAACAATGAGCAGTTCTTC
>TRBJ2-5|many|TRBV7-3|NA
CASSSGVGVQETQYF
TGTGCCAGCAGCTCAGGGGTCGGGGTCCAAGAGACCCAGTACTTC
>TRBJ2-4|few|TRBV5-4|TRBD1
CASSSIDRGDIQYF
TGTGCCAGCAGCTCCATCGACAGGGGTGACATTCAGTACTTC
>TRBJ2-2|many|TRBV2|NA
CASSRRLANTGELFF
TGTGCCAGCAGCCGAAGACTAGCGAACACCGGGGAGCTGTTTTTT
>TRBJ2-7|many|TRBV29-1|NA
CSGAAGGGSYEQYF
TGCAGCGGGGCCGCCGGAGGGGGGTCCTACGAGCAGTACTTC
>TRBJ2-1|NA|TRBV10-2|NA
CASSEQRSYNEQFF
TGCGCCAGCAGTGAGCAGCGCTCCTACAATGAGCAGTTCTTC
>TRBJ1-1|NA|TRBV20-1|NA
CSATSDSHMNTEAFF
TGCAGTGCTACTTCGGACAGTCACATGAACACTGAAGCTTTCTTT
>TRBJ1-6|many|TRBV7-2|NA
CASSFRRAAKNSPLHF
TGTGCCAGCAGCTTCCGCCGGGCCGCGAAGAATTCACCCCTCCACTTT
>TRBJ1-4|NA|TRBV20-1|NA
CSATNGPTSEKLFF
TGCAGTGCGACGAACGGGCCCACAAGTGAAAAACTGTTTTTT
>TRBJ1-5|few|TRBV5-1|NA
CASKSGEGQPQHF
TGCGCCAGCAAGTCCGGGGAGGGTCAGCCCCAGCATTTT
>TRBJ2-1|many|TRBV29-1|NA
CSVEEGARYNEQFF
TGCAGCGTTGAAGAGGGGGCGCGGTACAATGAGCAGTTCTTC
>TRBJ2-5|NA|TRBV11-1|TRBD2
CASSLWTSGSETQYF
TGTGCCAGCAGCTTATGGACTAGCGGGAGTGAGACCCAGTACTTC
>TRBJ1-1|few|TRBV2|NA
CASRGPVNTEAFF
TGTGCCAGCAGGGGACCGGTGAACACTGAAGCTTTCTTT
>TRBJ2-3|many|TRBV10-1|TRBD2
CASSKLAGSTDTQYF
TGCGCCAGCAGTAAACTAGCGGGAAGCACAGATACGCAGTATTTT
>TRBJ2-7|few|TRBV7-2|NA
CASSLGSGMAYEQYF
TGTGCCAGCAGCTTAGGTTCGGGCATGGCCTACGAGCAGTACTTC
>TRBJ2-1|few|TRBV5-1|NA
CASSWLTGYNEQFF
TGCGCCAGCAGCTGGCTCACTGGATACAATGAGCAGTTCTTC
>TRBJ2-3|many|TRBV18|NA
CASSPKDTQYF
TGTGCCAGCTCACCAAAGGATACGCAGTATTTT
>TRBJ2-2|NA|TRBV5-1|NA
CASSSNAPGELFF
TGCGCCAGCAGCTCGAACGCGCCCGGGGAGCTGTTTTTT
>TRBJ2-5|NA|TRBV30|TRBD2
CAWSTSDKETQYF
TGTGCCTGGTCGACTAGCGACAAAGAGACCCAGTACTTC
>TRBJ2-3|NA|TRBV30|NA
CAWSRAGPTDTQYF
TGTGCCTGGAGTAGGGCAGGGCCGACAGATACGCAGTATTTT
>TRBJ2-2|many|TRBV7-2|NA
CASSLVGELFF
TGTGCCAGCAGCTTAGTGGGGGAGCTGTTTTTT
>TRBJ2-7|many|TRBV6-1|TRBD2
CASSEGTSGSYEQYF
TGTGCCAGCAGTGAAGGGACTAGCGGGAGCTACGAGCAGTACTTC
>TRBJ2-5|NA|TRBV5-4|NA
CASSLAPGTQETQYF
TGTGCCAGCAGCTTGGCTCCGGGAACCCAAGAGACCCAGTACTTC
>TRBJ2-3|NA|TRBV28|NA
CASSSTRRTQYF
TGTGCCAGCAGTTCGACTAGGCGTACGCAGTATTTT
>TRBJ2-1|NA|TRBV5-4|TRBD1
CASRGGQGRPQQFF
TGTGCCAGCAGGGGAGGACAGGGGAGACCCCAGCAGTTCTTC
>TRBJ1-3|few|TRBV18|TRBD1
CASSPWTGGSWGNTIYF
TGTGCCAGCTCACCGTGGACAGGGGGCTCCTGGGGGAACACCATATATTTT
>TRBJ2-2|NA|TRBV7-2|NA
CASSPYSGELFF
TGTGCCAGCAGCCCGTATTCCGGGGAGCTGTTTTTT